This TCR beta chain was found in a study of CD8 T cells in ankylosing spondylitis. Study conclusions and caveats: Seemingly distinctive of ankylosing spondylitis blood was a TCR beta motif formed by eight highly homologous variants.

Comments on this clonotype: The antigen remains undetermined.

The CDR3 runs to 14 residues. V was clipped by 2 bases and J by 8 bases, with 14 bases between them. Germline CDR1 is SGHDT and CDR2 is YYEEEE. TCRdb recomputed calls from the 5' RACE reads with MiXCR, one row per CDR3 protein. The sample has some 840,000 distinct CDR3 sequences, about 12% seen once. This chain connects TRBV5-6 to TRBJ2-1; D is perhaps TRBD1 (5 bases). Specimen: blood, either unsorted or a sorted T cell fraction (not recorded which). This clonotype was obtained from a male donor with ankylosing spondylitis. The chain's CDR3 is CASSLSGANDEQFF. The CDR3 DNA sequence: TGTGCCAGCAGCTTATCTGGGGCTAACGATGAGCAGTTCTTC.